Each of the 13 T cell receptor beta chains below was sequenced from the same sample in a study of T-cell memory formation after mild COVID-19. From the 5' RACE reads, TCRdb called clonotypes with MiXCR, one entry per CDR3 protein. Of more than 300,000 distinct CDR3 sequences listed, roughly 13% are singletons. The sequenced sample consisted of PBMCs or a T cell subset sorted from them (not recorded which). The receptors come from a man younger than 35 who had mild COVID-19 (a few samples of this study predate the infection). Cell type and time point are not known.

As DNA, the CDR3 is TGTGCCAGCAGCTTAGCGCGTGAGGTAGGCGGCTACACCTTC. Translation: CASSLAREVGGYTF. The chain uses TRBV7-9 and TRBJ1-2; D gene unclear. V was trimmed by 0 bases and J by 8 bases, leaving 13 bases between them. Germline V lookup: CDR1 SEHNR, CDR2 FQNEAQ (reference sequence). The CDR3 has 14 residues.

V usage is TRBV20-1 and J usage is TRBJ2-3, with 8 positions matching TRBD2. The CDR3 consists of 13 residues. V was pared by 3 bases and J by 4 bases, with 3 bases of the junction left unmatched. Germline V gives CDR1 DFQATT, CDR2 SNEGSKA (reference sequence). The CDR3 protein is CSASGGGSDTQYF. CDR3 sequence (DNA): TGCAGTGCTAGCGGCGGGGGGTCAGATACGCAGTATTTT.

This clonotype was picked up many times. The chain is built from TRBV6-6 and TRBJ1-4; maybe TRBD1 (5 bases). The CDR3 consists of 17 residues. Trimming removed 6 bases from V and 0 bases from J, with 17 bases in between. Germline CDR1 reads MNHNY; CDR2 reads SVGAGI (reference sequence). CDR3 in DNA: TGTGCCAGCAGACCTAGGAGGGACCGTCCAACTAATGAAAAACTGTTTTTT. This encodes CASRPRRDRPTNEKLFF.

The chain carries TRBV29-1 and TRBJ1-5, with a tentative D call TRBD1 (6 bases). Trimming took 6 bases from V and 3 from J, leaving 15 bases between them. CDR1 and CDR2 from the germline V gene are SQVTM and ANQGSEA. This CDR3 region has 14 residues. CDR3 sequence reads: CSVRGGGNNQPQHF. The CDR3 nucleotides read TGCAGCGTGAGGGGAGGGGGGAACAATCAGCCCCAGCATTTT. Complete variable domain (other parts from reference TRBV29-1 and TRBJ1-5): SAVISQKPSRDICQRGTSLTIQCQVDSQVTMMFWYRQQPGQSLTLIATANQGSEATYESGFVIDKFPISRPNLTFSTLTVSNMSPEDSSIYLCSVRGGGNNQPQHFGDGTRLSIL.

Only a few counts were recorded for this clonotype. The CDR3 reads CASSQVGARSGNTIYF. In DNA, the CDR3 is TGCGCCAGCAGCCAAGTCGGCGCCCGCTCTGGAAACACCATATATTTT. The chain uses TRBV4-1 and TRBJ1-3; D not certain. CDR1 is MGHRA and CDR2 is YSYEKL in the germline V gene. The CDR3 loop spans 16 amino acids. Trimming cost V 1 base and J 0 bases, with 10 bases left between them.

This clonotype came up a few times. The V and J genes are TRBV5-1 and TRBJ1-2; D is uncertain. The CDR3 consists of 12 residues. Looked up from germline, CDR1 is SGHRS and CDR2 is YFSETQ. Trimming stripped 4 bases from V and 4 bases from J, with 8 bases between. In DNA, the CDR3 is TGCGCCAGCAGCCAAGACATCTATGGCTACACCTTC. Translating gives CASSQDIYGYTF.

This clonotype was seen at least ten times. The chain employs TRBV10-3 and TRBJ1-5; 7 bases fit TRBD1. The CDR3 contains 13 residues. Per the germline V gene, CDR1 is ENHRY and CDR2 is SYGVKD. Germline trimming cut 7 bases from V and 8 bases from J; bases unmatched to any gene: 8. CDR3 sequence reads: CAINRGLDEPQHF. DNA of the CDR3: TGTGCCATCAATAGGGGGCTGGATGAGCCCCAGCATTTT.

There are a few counts of this clonotype. CDR3 amino acids: CAWSGRGPNYGYTF. In nucleotides, the CDR3 is TGTGCCTGGAGTGGAAGGGGCCCCAACTATGGCTACACCTTC. The chain has TRBV30 and TRBJ1-2; D might be TRBD1 (5 bases). This CDR3 has 14 amino acids. In germline, CDR1 is GTSNPN, CDR2 SVGIG (reference sequence). V was shortened by 1 base and J by 2 bases, with 11 bases between the two germline ends.

This clonotype was seen many times. The V and J genes are TRBV12-3 or TRBV12-4 and TRBJ2-1; 12 bases line up with TRBD2. This CDR3 contains 15 residues. J gave up 5 bases and V 8 bases, and 7 bases lay outside the gene matches. The CDR3 DNA follows: TGTGCCAGCGGGTTAACTAGCGGGGGGCACAATGAGCAGTTCTTC. Amino acids: CASGLTSGGHNEQFF.

This clonotype has ten or more counts. This chain connects TRBV7-2 to TRBJ2-5; D unclear. The CDR3 has 13 amino acids. Germline assignment: CDR1 SGHTA and CDR2 FQGNSA. Trimming cost V 1 base and J 5 bases, with 8 bases left between them. For the CDR3, the DNA is TGTGCCAGCAGCTTAGAGCGATCGGAGACCCAGTACTTC. Translating gives CASSLERSETQYF.

The CDR3 bases are TGTGCCAGCGGGGACGGACCCACAGATACGCAGTATTTT. Translated, it gives CASGDGPTDTQYF. This chain links TRBV7-3 with TRBJ2-3; either TRBD1 or TRBD2 may supply D (5 bases each). CDR1 and CDR2 from the germline V gene are SGHTA and FQGTGA. V shed 8 bases and J shed 2 bases, with 11 bases lying between them. This CDR3 has 13 amino acids.

V is TRBV6-6 and J is TRBJ2-1; weak D call: TRBD1 (5 bases). The V gene lost 2 bases and the J gene lost 6 bases, with 14 bases spanning the gap. The CDR3 totals 15 residues. Germline V gene lookup returns CDR1 MNHNY and CDR2 SVGAGI (reference sequence). This CDR3 is CASSYPQGLINEQFF. The DNA of the CDR3 is TGTGCCAGCAGTTACCCGCAGGGCTTGATCAATGAGCAGTTCTTC.

The chain links TRBV6-5 to TRBJ2-3; D remains unclear. The CDR3 length is 13 residues. Germline V gene sequence: CDR1 MNHEY, CDR2 SVGAGI. The V and J ends lost 6 bases and 2 bases respectively, with 9 bases between them. The CDR3 region is CASSRSHTDTQYF. CDR3 in DNA: TGTGCCAGCAGCAGGAGTCACACAGATACGCAGTATTTT.